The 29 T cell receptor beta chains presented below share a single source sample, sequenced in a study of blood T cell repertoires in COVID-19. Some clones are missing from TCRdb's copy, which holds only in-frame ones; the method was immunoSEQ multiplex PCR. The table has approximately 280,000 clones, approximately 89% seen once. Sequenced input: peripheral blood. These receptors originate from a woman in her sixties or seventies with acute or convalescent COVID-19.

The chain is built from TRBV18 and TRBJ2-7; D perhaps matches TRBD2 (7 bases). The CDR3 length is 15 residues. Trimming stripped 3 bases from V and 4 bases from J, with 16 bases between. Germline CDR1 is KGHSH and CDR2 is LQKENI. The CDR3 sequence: CASSPANREGYEQYF. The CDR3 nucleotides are TGTGCCAGCTCACCGGCCAACAGGGAGGGTTACGAGCAGTACTTC.

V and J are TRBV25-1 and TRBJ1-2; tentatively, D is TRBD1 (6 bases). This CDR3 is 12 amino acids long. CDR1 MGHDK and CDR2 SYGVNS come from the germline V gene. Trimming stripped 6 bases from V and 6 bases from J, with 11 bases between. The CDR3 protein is CASREGGDGYTF. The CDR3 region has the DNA TGTGCCAGCAGAGAGGGGGGGGATGGCTACACCTTC.

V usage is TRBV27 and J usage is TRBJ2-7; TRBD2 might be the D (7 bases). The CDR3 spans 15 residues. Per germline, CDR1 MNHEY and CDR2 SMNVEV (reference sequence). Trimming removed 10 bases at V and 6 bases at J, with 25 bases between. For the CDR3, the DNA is TGTGCCACCGCCCGCCGGGGGGCGGGAGCCCCCGAGCAGTACTTC. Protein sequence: CATARRGAGAPEQYF.

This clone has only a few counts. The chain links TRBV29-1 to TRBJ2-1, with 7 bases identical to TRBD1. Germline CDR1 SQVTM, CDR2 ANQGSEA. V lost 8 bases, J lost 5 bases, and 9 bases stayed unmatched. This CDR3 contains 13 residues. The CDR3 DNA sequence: TGCAGCTCTACGGGACAGCGTAACAATGAGCAGTTCTTC. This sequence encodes CSSTGQRNNEQFF.

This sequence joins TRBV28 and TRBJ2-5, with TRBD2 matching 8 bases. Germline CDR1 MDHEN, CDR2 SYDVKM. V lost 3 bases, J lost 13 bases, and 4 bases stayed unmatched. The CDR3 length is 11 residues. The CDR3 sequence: CASSFPGLVYF. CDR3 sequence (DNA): TGTGCCAGCAGTTTTCCGGGACTAGTGTACTTC.

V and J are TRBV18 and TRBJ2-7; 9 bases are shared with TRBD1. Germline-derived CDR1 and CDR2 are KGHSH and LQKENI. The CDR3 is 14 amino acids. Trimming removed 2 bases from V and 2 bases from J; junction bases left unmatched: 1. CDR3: CASSPTGGAYEQYF. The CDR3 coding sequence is TGTGCCAGCTCACCAACAGGGGGCGCCTACGAGCAGTACTTC.

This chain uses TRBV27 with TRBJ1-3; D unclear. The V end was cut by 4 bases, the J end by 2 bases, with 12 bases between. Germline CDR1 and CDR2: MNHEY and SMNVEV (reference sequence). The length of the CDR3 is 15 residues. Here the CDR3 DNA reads TGTGCCAGCAGTTCTGGAGTCCGCCCTGGAAACACCATATATTTT. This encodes CASSSGVRPGNTIYF.

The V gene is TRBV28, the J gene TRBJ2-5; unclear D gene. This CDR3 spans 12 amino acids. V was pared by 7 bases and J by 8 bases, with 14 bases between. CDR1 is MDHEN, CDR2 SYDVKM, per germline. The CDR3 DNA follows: TGTGCCAGCAACCCGAGGTTAGGAACCCAGTACTTC. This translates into CASNPRLGTQYF.

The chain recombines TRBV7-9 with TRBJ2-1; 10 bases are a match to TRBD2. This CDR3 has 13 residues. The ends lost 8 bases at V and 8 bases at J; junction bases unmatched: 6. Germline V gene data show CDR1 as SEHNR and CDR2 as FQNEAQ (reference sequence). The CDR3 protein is CASLTSGTDEQFF. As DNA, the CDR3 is TGTGCCAGCCTTACTAGCGGGACCGATGAGCAGTTCTTC.

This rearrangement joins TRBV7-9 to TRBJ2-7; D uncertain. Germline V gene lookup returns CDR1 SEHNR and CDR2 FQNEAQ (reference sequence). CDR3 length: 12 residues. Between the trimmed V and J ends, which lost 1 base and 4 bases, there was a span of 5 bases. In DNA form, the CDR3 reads TGTGCCAGCAGCTTAGTTCTGTACGAGCAGTACTTC. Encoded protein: CASSLVLYEQYF. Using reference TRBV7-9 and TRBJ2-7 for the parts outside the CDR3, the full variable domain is DTGVSQNPRHKITKRGQNVTFRCDPISEHNRLYWYRQTLGQGPEFLTYFQNEAQLEKSRLLSDRFSAERPKGSFSTLEIQRTEQGDSAMYLCASSLVLYEQYFGPGTRLTVT.

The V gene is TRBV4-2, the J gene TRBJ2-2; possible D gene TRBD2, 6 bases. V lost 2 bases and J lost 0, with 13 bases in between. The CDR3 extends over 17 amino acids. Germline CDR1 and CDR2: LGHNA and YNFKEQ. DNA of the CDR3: TGTGCCAGCAGCCAATACCGAGGAGGGTCGAACACCGGGGAGCTGTTTTTT. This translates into CASSQYRGGSNTGELFF.

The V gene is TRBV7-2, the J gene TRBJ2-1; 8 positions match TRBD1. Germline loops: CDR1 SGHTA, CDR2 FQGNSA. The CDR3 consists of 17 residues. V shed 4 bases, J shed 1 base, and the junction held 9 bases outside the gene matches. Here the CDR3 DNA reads TGTGCCAGCAGCTCTCCTCCGGGACAGGAGTCCTACAATGAGCAGTTCTTC. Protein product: CASSSPPGQESYNEQFF.

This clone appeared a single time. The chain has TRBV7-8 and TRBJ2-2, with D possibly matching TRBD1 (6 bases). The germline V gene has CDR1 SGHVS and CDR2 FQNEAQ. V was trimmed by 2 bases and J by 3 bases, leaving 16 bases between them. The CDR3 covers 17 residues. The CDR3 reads CASSLLDAGEYTGELFF. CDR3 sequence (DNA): TGTGCCAGCAGCTTATTGGACGCAGGGGAGTACACCGGGGAGCTGTTTTTT.

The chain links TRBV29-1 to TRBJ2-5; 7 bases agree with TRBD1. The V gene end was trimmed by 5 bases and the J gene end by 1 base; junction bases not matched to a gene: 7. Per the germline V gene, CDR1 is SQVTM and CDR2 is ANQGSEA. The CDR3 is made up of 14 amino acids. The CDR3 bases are TGCAGCGTTTTAGGGGGCAGCACCCAAGAGACCCAGTACTTC. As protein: CSVLGGSTQETQYF.

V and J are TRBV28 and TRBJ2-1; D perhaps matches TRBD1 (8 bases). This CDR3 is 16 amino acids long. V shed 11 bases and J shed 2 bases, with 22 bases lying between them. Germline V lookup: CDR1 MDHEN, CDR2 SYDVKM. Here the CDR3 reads CAGGDRTPRTYNEQFF. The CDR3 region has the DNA TGTGCCGGGGGGGACAGGACGCCCCGGACCTACAATGAGCAGTTCTTC. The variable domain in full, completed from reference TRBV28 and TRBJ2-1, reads DVKVTQSSRYLVKRTGEKVFLECVQDMDHENMFWYRQDPGLGLRLIYFSYDVKMKEKGDIPEGYSVSREKKERFSLILESASTNQTSMYLCAGGDRTPRTYNEQFFGPGTRLTVL.

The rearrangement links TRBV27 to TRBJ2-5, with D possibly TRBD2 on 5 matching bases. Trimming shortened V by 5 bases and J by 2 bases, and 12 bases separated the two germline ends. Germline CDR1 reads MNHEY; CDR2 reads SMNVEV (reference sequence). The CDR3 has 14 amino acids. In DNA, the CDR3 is TGTGCCAGCAGTCAGGTCGGGGTTCAAGAGACCCAGTACTTC. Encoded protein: CASSQVGVQETQYF.

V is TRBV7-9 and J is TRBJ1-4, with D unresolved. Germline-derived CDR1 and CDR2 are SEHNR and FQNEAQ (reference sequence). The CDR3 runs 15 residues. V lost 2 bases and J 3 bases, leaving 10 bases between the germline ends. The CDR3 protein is CASSLTPGANEKLFF. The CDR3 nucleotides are TGTGCCAGCAGCTTAACCCCCGGGGCTAATGAAAAACTGTTTTTT.

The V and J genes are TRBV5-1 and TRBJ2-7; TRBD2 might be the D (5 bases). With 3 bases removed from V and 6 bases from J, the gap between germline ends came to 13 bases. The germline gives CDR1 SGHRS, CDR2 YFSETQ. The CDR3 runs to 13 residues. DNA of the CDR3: TGCGCCAGCAGCTGGTGGACGGGATTCGAGCAGTACTTC. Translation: CASSWWTGFEQYF.

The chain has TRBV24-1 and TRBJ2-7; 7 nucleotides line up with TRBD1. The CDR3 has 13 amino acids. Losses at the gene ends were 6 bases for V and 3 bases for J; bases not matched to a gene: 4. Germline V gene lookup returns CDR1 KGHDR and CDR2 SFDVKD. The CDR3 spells CATSLGGNYEQYF. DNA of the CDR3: TGTGCCACCAGTTTAGGGGGCAACTACGAGCAGTACTTC.

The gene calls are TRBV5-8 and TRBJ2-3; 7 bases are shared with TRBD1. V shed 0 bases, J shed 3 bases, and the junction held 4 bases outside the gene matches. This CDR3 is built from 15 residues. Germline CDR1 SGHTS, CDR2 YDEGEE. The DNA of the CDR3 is TGTGCCAGCAGCTTGGGGGGACAGATGACAGATACGCAGTATTTT. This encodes CASSLGGQMTDTQYF.

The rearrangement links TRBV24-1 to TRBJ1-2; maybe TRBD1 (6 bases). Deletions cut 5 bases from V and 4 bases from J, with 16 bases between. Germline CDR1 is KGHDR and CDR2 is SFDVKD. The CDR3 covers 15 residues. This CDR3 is CATSARTGFGYGYTF. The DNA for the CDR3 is TGTGCCACCAGTGCCAGAACAGGGTTCGGCTATGGCTACACCTTC.

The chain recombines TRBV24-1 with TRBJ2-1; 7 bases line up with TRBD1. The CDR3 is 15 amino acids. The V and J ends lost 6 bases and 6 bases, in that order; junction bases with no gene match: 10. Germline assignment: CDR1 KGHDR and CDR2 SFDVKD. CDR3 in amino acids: CATSSNGAGGNEQFF. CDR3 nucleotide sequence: TGTGCCACCAGTAGTAACGGGGCAGGGGGCAATGAGCAGTTCTTC.

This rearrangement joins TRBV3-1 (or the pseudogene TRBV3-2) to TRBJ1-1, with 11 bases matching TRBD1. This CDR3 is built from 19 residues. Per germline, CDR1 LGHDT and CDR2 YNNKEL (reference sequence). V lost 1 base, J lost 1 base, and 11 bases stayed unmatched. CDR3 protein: CASSQVWVDRGLRNTEAFF. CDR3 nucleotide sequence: TGTGCCAGCAGCCAAGTATGGGTGGACAGGGGGCTGAGGAACACTGAAGCTTTCTTT.

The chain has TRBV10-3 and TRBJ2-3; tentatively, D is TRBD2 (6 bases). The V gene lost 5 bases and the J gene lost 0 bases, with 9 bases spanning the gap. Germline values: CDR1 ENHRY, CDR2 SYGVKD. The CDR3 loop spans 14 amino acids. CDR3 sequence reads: CAISRSGSTDTQYF. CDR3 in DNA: TGTGCCATCAGTCGCAGCGGGAGCACAGATACGCAGTATTTT.

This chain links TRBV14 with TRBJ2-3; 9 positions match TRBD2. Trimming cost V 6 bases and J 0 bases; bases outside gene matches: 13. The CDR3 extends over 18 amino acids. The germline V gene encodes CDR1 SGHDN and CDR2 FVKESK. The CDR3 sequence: CASSRGLAGSDSTDTQYF. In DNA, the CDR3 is TGTGCCAGCAGTCGAGGTCTAGCGGGGAGCGATAGCACAGATACGCAGTATTTT.

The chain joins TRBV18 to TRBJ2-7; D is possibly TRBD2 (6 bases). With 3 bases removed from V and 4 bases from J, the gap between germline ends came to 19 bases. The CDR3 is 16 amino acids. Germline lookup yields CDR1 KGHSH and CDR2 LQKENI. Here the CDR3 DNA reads TGTGCCAGCTCACCGCTGCTGGGGACTTTAGTTTACGAGCAGTACTTC. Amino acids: CASSPLLGTLVYEQYF.

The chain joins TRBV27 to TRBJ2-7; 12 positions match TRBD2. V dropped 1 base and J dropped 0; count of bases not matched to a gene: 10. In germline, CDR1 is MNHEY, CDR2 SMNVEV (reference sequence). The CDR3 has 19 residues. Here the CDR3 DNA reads TGTGCCAGCAGTTTATTGACTAGCGGGAGCCCAGGGGCCTCCTACGAGCAGTACTTC. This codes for CASSLLTSGSPGASYEQYF.

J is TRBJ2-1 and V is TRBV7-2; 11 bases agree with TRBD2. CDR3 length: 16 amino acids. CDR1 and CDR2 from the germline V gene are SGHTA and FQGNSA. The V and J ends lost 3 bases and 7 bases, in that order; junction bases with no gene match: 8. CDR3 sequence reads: CASSFIAGGPWNEQFF. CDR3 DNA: TGTGCCAGCAGCTTTATAGCGGGAGGGCCTTGGAATGAGCAGTTCTTC.

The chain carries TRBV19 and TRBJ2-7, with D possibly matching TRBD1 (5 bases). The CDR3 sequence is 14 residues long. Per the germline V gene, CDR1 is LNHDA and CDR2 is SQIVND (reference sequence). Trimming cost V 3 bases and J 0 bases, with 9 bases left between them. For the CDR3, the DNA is TGTGCCAGTAGTATGACAGCTACCTCCTACGAGCAGTACTTC. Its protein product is CASSMTATSYEQYF.